This T cell receptor (beta chain) was profiled in a study of control samples from healthy donors and cancer patients (dated by TCRdb to 2019 to 2021). Library prep was done by the immunoSEQ multiplex PCR assay. TCRdb holds this immuneACCESS table with in-frame rearrangements only. Some clones are missing; in checked studies, unresolved V genes explain under half, and the rest has no known cause. In this sample the table shows about 85,000 clones, approximately 91% of which occur a single time. The top ten constitute 7.5% to 8% of the sample. The germline ends are 11 bases apart after V is trimmed by 0 bases and J by 6 bases. From a lookup of the germline V gene, CDR1 and CDR2 are SGHRS and YFSETQ. Taken from cysteine to phenylalanine, the CDR3 has 14 residues. The sequence is cut down to CDR3 DNA, 42 bases in frame from base 1. Remarks on this clone: The antigen it binds to is not known. Base qualities were left out, and no much larger clone turns up one base away.

Recombination linked TRBV5-1 to TRBJ2-3; TRBD2 is a possible D gene, resting on 5 matching bases. The sequencing input was blood. The TCR originated in a woman aged 55-69 years in good health. CDR3 region: CASSLGGLGDTQYF. The DNA reads TGCGCCAGCAGCTTGGGAGGGTTAGGGGATACGCAGTATTTT.